One and the same sample provided the 6 T cell receptor beta chains below, sequenced in a study of blood T cell repertoires in COVID-19. TCRdb's table, derived via immunoSEQ multiplex PCR, lists solely in-frame clones and lacks some. The table includes about 130,000 clones, 81% detected once. The sample comprised peripheral blood. Receptors originate from a woman aged 55-70 years with active or convalescent COVID-19.

The J gene is TRBJ2-1, the V gene TRBV19; the match to TRBD2 covers 9 bases. The CDR3 runs to 14 residues. V was clipped by 7 bases and J by 6 bases; unmatched bases: 7. The germline V gene has CDR1 LNHDA and CDR2 SQIVND (reference sequence). The CDR3 coding sequence is TGTGCCAGTACCAGGCGGCGGGGGGGCAATGAGCAGTTCTTC. It translates to CASTRRRGGNEQFF.

The rearrangement joins TRBV9 to TRBJ2-7; 8 bases line up with TRBD2. The CDR3 contains 14 residues. Per germline, CDR1 SGDLS and CDR2 YYNGEE. The trim removed 4 bases at V and 3 bases at J, leaving 6 bases unmatched. The CDR3 region has the DNA TGTGCCAGCAGCCGGGGGGGCAAAGACTACGAGCAGTACTTC. Translated, it gives CASSRGGKDYEQYF.

There are a few counts of this clone. V usage is TRBV7-8 and J usage is TRBJ1-5; D gene unclear. This CDR3 is 14 amino acids long. The V and J ends lost 5 bases and 4 bases respectively, with 12 bases between them. Germline CDR1 and CDR2: SGHVS and FQNEAQ. The CDR3 DNA reads TGTGCCAGCAGCCCAGACATTGGAAATCAGCCCCAGCATTTT. It codes for CASSPDIGNQPQHF.

This chain connects TRBV5-1 to TRBJ1-1; 8 nucleotides line up with TRBD1. The CDR3 covers 15 residues. J gave up 6 bases and V 0 bases, and 7 bases lay outside the gene matches. Germline loops: CDR1 SGHRS, CDR2 YFSETQ. CDR3 region: CASSLDGQGPPEAFF. The CDR3 nucleotides are TGCGCCAGCAGCTTGGACGGACAGGGTCCGCCTGAAGCTTTCTTT.

CDR3 protein: CASSSQAGGFGTGELFF. CDR3 in DNA: TGTGCCAGCAGTTCCCAAGCGGGAGGGTTCGGCACCGGGGAGCTGTTTTTT. This chain joins TRBV27 and TRBJ2-2, with 10 positions matching TRBD2. From germline, CDR1 is MNHEY and CDR2 SMNVEV (reference sequence). The CDR3 spans 17 residues. Trimming at V came to 4 bases and at J to 4 bases, leaving 9 bases not matched to a gene.

The rearrangement uses TRBV30 and TRBJ2-3; 9 positions match TRBD2. With 1 base clipped from V and 3 bases from J, the junction kept 5 bases outside the gene matches. The CDR3 length is 15 residues. Germline assignment: CDR1 GTSNPN and CDR2 SVGIG (reference sequence). CDR3 region: CAWSDSGRGTDTQYF. The CDR3 coding sequence is TGTGCCTGGAGTGATAGCGGGAGAGGGACAGATACGCAGTATTTT.